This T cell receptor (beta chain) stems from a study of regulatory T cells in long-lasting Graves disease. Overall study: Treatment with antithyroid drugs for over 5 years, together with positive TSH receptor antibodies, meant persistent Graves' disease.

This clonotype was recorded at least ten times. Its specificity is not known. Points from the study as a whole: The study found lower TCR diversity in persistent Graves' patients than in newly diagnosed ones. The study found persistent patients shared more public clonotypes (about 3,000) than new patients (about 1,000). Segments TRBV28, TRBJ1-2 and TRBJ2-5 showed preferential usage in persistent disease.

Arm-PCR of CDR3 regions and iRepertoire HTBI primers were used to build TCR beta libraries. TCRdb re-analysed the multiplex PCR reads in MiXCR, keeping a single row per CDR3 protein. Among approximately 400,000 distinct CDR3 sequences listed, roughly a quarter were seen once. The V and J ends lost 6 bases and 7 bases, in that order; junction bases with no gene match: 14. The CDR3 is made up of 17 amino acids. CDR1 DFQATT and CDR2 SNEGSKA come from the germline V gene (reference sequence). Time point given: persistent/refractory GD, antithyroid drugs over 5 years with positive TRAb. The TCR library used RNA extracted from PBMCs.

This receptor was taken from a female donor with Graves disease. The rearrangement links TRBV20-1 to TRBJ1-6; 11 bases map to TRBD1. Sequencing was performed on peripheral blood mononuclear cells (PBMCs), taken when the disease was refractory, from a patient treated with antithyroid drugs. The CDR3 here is CSARTGTGGHWNSPLHF. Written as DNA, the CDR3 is TGCAGTGCCAGAACCGGGACAGGGGGACATTGGAATTCACCCCTCCACTTT.